Shown below are 23 T cell receptor beta chains from a single sample sequenced in a study of yellow fever vaccine responses in identical twins. One entry per CDR3 protein, called by TCRdb with MiXCR from the RT-PCR reads. The sample records approximately 20,000 distinct CDR3 sequences, over 65% being singletons. The sample was T cells from blood (PBMCs), unsorted or a sorted subset (not recorded which), taken before or after yellow fever vaccination (not recorded which). The origin of the receptors is a young woman who received the yellow fever vaccine.

The chain couples TRBV2 to TRBJ2-3, with 10 bases lining up with TRBD2. The CDR3 contains 17 residues. The junction had 13 bases not matched to a gene; V was cut back by 8 bases and J by 2 bases. Germline assignment: CDR1 SNHLY and CDR2 FYNNEI. The CDR3 protein is CASWSSGSFSFTDTQYF. DNA of the CDR3: TGTGCCAGCTGGTCTAGCGGGAGCTTCTCGTTCACAGATACGCAGTATTTT.

The genes are TRBV20-1 and TRBJ2-7; TRBD2 agrees at 11 bases. Germline-derived CDR1 and CDR2 are DFQATT and SNEGSKA (reference sequence). J lost 3 bases, V lost 3 bases, and 4 bases had no gene match. CDR3 length: 14 residues. CDR3 coding DNA: TGCAGTGCTAGTCCGACTAGCGGGAACTACGAGCAGTACTTC. It is translated as CSASPTSGNYEQYF.

The chain links TRBV12-5 to TRBJ1-1, with D possibly TRBD1 on 5 matching bases. Germline V CDR1 and CDR2: LGHNT, FRNRAP. This CDR3 spans 13 amino acids. The V end lost 9 bases, the J end lost 3 bases, and 14 bases lay between the germline ends. The DNA for the CDR3 is TGTGCTAGCAGGCCCGGGGGATACACTGAAGCTTTCTTT. Its protein product is CASRPGGYTEAFF.

In regard to this clonotype: One end of the junction does not line up with germline, which may come from a read error. The rearrangement joins TRBV5-5 to TRBJ1-4; D unclear. The CDR3 sequence is 13 residues long. Germline assignment: CDR1 SGHKS and CDR2 YYEKEE (reference sequence). The CDR3 nucleotides are TGTGCCAGCAGCACCCGACCATATTTTACCCCCTATTTT. Translation: CASSTRPYFTPYF.

This clonotype was seen a few times. The chain couples TRBV11-1 to TRBJ1-5; D possibly corresponds to TRBD1 (6 bases). Germline V gives CDR1 SGHAT, CDR2 FQDESV (reference sequence). V was trimmed by 3 bases and J by 2 bases, leaving 11 bases between them. This CDR3 is built from 15 residues. CDR3 amino acids: CASSFKGEGNQPQHF. The CDR3 nucleotides are TGTGCCAGCAGCTTTAAGGGGGAAGGCAATCAGCCCCAGCATTTT. The full variable domain, its missing parts supplied by reference TRBV11-1 and TRBJ1-5, is EAEVAQSPRYKITEKSQAVAFWCDPISGHATLYWYRQILGQGPELLVQFQDESVVDDSQLPKDRFSAERLKGVDSTLKIQPAELGDSAMYLCASSFKGEGNQPQHFGDGTRLSIL.

V and J are TRBV4-2 and TRBJ1-1; possible D gene TRBD1, 5 bases. The length of the CDR3 is 13 residues. CDR1 LGHNA and CDR2 YNFKEQ come from the germline V gene. V was pared by 4 bases and J by 3 bases, with 9 bases between. The chain's CDR3 is CASSPTVDTEAFF. The CDR3 bases are TGTGCCAGCAGCCCGACAGTAGACACTGAAGCTTTCTTT.

The chain employs TRBV7-9 and TRBJ2-5, with D possibly being TRBD2 (5 bases). Germline V gene lookup returns CDR1 SEHNR and CDR2 FQNEAQ (reference sequence). The CDR3 spans 13 residues. Trimming shortened V by 5 bases and J by 1 base, and 8 bases separated the two germline ends. The CDR3 protein is CASSRDSQETQYF. The CDR3 DNA sequence: TGTGCCAGCAGCCGGGATAGCCAAGAGACCCAGTACTTC.

The chain uses TRBV18 and TRBJ1-1, with D possibly being TRBD1 (5 bases). The CDR3 totals 14 residues. CDR1 and CDR2 from the germline V gene are KGHSH and LQKENI. The ends were cut back, 4 bases at V and 0 bases at J, with 9 bases in the middle. CDR3 sequence reads: CASSQTDMNTEAFF. The CDR3, as DNA: TGTGCCAGCTCACAGACGGACATGAACACTGAAGCTTTCTTT.

The V call is TRBV18, the J call TRBJ2-3; D remains ambiguous. The CDR3 length is 16 residues. Germline V gene data show CDR1 as KGHSH and CDR2 as LQKENI. Trimming left V 6 bases short and J 3 bases short, with 19 bases between. CDR3 residues: CASSFRRAPETDTQYF. The CDR3 DNA reads TGTGCCAGCTCGTTTAGGCGCGCCCCGGAAACAGATACGCAGTATTTT.

J is TRBJ1-3 and V is TRBV27; D ambiguous. Trimming pared 0 bases from V and 4 bases from J, leaving 10 bases between. The CDR3 length is 15 residues. Germline assignment: CDR1 MNHEY and CDR2 SMNVEV (reference sequence). The CDR3: CASSLSGGFGNTIYF. CDR3 nucleotide sequence: TGTGCCAGCAGTTTATCAGGTGGTTTCGGAAACACCATATATTTT.

Only a few counts were recorded for this clonotype. V and J are TRBV27 and TRBJ1-1; D gene ambiguous. The V and J ends lost 6 bases and 1 base respectively, with 9 bases between them. The CDR3 extends over 13 amino acids. Germline CDR1 is MNHEY and CDR2 is SMNVEV (reference sequence). CDR3 residues: CASRRTGNTEAFF. CDR3 nucleotides: TGTGCCAGCAGACGGACGGGGAACACTGAAGCTTTCTTT.

The genes are TRBV2 and TRBJ2-1, with D unresolved. Germline lookup yields CDR1 SNHLY and CDR2 FYNNEI. The length of the CDR3 is 13 residues. Trimming took off 1 base at V and 6 bases at J, with 7 bases between the two ends. CDR3 region: CASSEGEGNEQFF. CDR3 DNA: TGTGCCAGCAGTGAAGGGGAAGGCAATGAGCAGTTCTTC.

The CDR3 here is CASSIDRGAIYNEQFF. The CDR3 nucleotides are TGTGCCAGTAGTATAGATCGGGGGGCGATCTACAATGAGCAGTTCTTC. J is TRBJ2-1 and V is TRBV19; perhaps TRBD2 as D (7 bases). The length of the CDR3 is 16 residues. Germline CDR1 is LNHDA and CDR2 is SQIVND (reference sequence). Trimming took off 0 bases at V and 3 bases at J, with 12 bases between the two ends.

The chain couples TRBV29-1 to TRBJ2-5; D uncertain. Trimming removed 4 bases from V and 1 base from J, with 4 bases in between. The germline gives CDR1 SQVTM, CDR2 ANQGSEA. The CDR3 covers 11 residues. The CDR3 loop is CSVGSQETQYF. CDR3 coding DNA: TGCAGCGTTGGTAGCCAAGAGACCCAGTACTTC.

The chain has TRBV13 and TRBJ1-2; D is possibly TRBD1 (5 bases). Germline V gene data show CDR1 as PRHDT and CDR2 as FYEKMQ (reference sequence). Trimming left V 5 bases short and J 3 bases short, with 16 bases between. The CDR3 extends over 15 amino acids. CDR3 DNA sequence: TGTGCCAGCAGCCCACCAATCGACAGCCACTATGGCTACACCTTC. Translating it yields CASSPPIDSHYGYTF.

The table lists this clonotype with a count of one. This rearrangement joins TRBV13 to TRBJ2-5; D is undetermined. The CDR3 loop spans 10 amino acids. Trimming stripped 7 bases from V and 5 bases from J, with 5 bases between. CDR1 and CDR2 from the germline V gene are PRHDT and FYEKMQ (reference sequence). In DNA, the CDR3 is TGTGCCAGCAACTCCGAGACCCAGTACTTC. It yields the protein CASNSETQYF.

This clonotype occurred once. The rearrangement joins TRBV2 to TRBJ1-5, with TRBD1 as a possible D gene (6 bases). Germline-derived CDR1 and CDR2 are SNHLY and FYNNEI. V lost 5 bases and J 4 bases, leaving 18 bases between the germline ends. The CDR3 consists of 16 residues. CDR3 amino acids: CASSPGTTWENQPQHF. CDR3 nucleotides: TGTGCCAGCAGTCCAGGGACAACTTGGGAAAATCAGCCCCAGCATTTT.

The genes are TRBV11-3 and TRBJ2-7; possible D gene TRBD1, 6 bases. The germline CDR1 and CDR2 sequences are SGHNT and YENEEA. Trimming pared 6 bases from V and 1 base from J, leaving 13 bases between. This CDR3 spans 14 amino acids. Here the CDR3 DNA reads TGTGCCAGCAGATACAGGGTAGGTTCCTACGAGCAGTACTTC. This gives the protein CASRYRVGSYEQYF.

The V gene is TRBV20-1, the J gene TRBJ2-5; D is tentatively TRBD1 or TRBD2 (5 bases each). The length of the CDR3 is 13 residues. The germline V gene encodes CDR1 DFQATT and CDR2 SNEGSKA (reference sequence). Trimming left V 4 bases short and J 4 bases short, with 13 bases between. The CDR3 DNA reads TGCAGTGCTAACCCAGGGACCCCAGAGACCCAGTACTTC. Protein product: CSANPGTPETQYF.

The chain couples TRBV29-1 to TRBJ2-3; D uncertain. CDR3 length equals 13 residues. The V and J ends lost 7 bases and 0 bases respectively, with 11 bases between them. Looked up from germline, CDR1 is SQVTM and CDR2 is ANQGSEA. CDR3 coding DNA: TGCAGCGCTGGACCGGAGAGCACAGATACGCAGTATTTT. It specifies CSAGPESTDTQYF.

On this clonotype itself: At one of its ends the junction is not consistent with the germline gene, which may arise from a read error. The chain employs TRBV29-1 and TRBJ2-5; TRBD1 is a possible D gene (6 bases). The CDR3 has 12 residues. Germline V gene data show CDR1 as SQVTM and CDR2 as ANQGSEA. CDR3 nucleotide sequence: TGCAGCGCCGGACAGATGCAAGAGTCCCAGTACTTC. The encoded protein is CSAGQMQESQYF.

The chain joins TRBV6-1 to TRBJ1-5; D gene uncertain. This CDR3 is built from 12 residues. V lost 7 bases, J lost 1 base, and 5 bases lay in between. Germline CDR1 and CDR2: MNHNS and SASEGT. CDR3 loop: CASTHSNQPQHF. CDR3 nucleotide sequence: TGTGCCAGCACTCACAGCAATCAGCCCCAGCATTTT.

This chain joins TRBV10-3 and TRBJ1-1; no firm D call. The CDR3 consists of 16 residues. Trimming left V 2 bases short and J 1 base short, with 14 bases between. Germline assignment: CDR1 ENHRY and CDR2 SYGVKD. The CDR3 loop is CAISEGVRQSNTEAFF. DNA for the CDR3: TGTGCCATCAGTGAGGGAGTTCGGCAGTCGAACACTGAAGCTTTCTTT.